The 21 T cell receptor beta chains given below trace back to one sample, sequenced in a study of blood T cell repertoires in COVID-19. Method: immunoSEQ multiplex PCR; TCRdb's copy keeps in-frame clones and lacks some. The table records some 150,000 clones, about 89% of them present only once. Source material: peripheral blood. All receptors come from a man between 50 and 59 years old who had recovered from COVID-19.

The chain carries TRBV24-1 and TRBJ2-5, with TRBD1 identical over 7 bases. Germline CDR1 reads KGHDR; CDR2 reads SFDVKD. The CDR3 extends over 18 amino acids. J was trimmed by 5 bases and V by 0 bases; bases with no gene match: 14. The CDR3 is CATSDLESGQDCSETQYF. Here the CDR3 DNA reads TGTGCCACCAGTGATTTGGAGAGTGGACAGGATTGTTCGGAGACCCAGTACTTC.

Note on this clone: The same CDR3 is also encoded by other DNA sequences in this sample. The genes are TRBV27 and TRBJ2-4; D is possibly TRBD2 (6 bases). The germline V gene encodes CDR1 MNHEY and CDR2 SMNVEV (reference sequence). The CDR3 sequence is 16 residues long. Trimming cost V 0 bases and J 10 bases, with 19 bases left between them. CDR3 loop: CASSLSGYSWGDIQYF. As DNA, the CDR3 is TGTGCCAGCAGTTTATCCGGTTATTCGTGGGGGGATATTCAGTACTTC.

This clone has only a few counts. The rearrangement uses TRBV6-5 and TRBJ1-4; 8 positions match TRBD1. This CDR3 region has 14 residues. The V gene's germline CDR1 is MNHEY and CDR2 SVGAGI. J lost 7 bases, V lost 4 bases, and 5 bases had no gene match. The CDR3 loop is CASSWTGLSEKLFF. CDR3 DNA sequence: TGTGCCAGCAGTTGGACAGGGCTTAGTGAAAAACTGTTTTTT.

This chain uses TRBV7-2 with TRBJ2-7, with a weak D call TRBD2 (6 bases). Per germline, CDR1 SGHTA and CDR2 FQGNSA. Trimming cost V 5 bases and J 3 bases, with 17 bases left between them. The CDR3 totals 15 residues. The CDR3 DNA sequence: TGTGCCAGCAGCGATAGTATGGGGGGAAACTACGAGCAGTACTTC. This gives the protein CASSDSMGGNYEQYF.

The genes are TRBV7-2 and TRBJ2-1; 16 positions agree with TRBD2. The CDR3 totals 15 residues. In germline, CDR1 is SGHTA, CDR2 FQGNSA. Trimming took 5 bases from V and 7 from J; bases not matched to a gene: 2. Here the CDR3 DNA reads TGTGCCAGCAGCGGGACTAGCGGGGGGGCAAATGAGCAGTTCTTC. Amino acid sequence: CASSGTSGGANEQFF.

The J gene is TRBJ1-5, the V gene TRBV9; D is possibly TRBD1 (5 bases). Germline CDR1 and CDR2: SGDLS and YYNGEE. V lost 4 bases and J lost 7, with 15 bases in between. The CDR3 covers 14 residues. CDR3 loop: CASSTAGGDQPQHF. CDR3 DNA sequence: TGTGCCAGCAGCACCGCGGGGGGGGACCAGCCCCAGCATTTT.

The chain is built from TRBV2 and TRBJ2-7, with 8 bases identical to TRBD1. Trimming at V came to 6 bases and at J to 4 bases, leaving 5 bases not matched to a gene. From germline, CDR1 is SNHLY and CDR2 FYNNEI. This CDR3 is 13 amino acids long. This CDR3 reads CASRGQGEYEQYF. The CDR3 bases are TGTGCCAGCAGAGGACAGGGTGAATACGAGCAGTACTTC.

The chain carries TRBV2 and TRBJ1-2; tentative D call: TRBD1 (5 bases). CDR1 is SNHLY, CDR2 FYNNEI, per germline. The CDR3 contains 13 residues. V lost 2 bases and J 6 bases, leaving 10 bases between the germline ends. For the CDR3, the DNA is TGTGCCAGCAGTGAAAGTCGGGGGAATGGCTACACCTTC. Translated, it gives CASSESRGNGYTF.

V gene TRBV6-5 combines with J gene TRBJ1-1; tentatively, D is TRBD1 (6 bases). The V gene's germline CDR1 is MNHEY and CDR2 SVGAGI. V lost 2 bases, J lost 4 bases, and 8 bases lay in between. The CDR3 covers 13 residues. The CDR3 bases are TGTGCCAGCAGTTACGGGACACCCACTGAAGCTTTCTTT. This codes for CASSYGTPTEAFF.

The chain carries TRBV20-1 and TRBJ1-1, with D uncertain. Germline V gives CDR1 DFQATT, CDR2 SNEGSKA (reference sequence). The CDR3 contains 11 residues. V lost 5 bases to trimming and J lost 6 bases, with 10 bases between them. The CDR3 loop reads CSAANEAEAFF. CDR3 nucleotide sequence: TGCAGTGCTGCGAACGAGGCTGAAGCTTTCTTT.

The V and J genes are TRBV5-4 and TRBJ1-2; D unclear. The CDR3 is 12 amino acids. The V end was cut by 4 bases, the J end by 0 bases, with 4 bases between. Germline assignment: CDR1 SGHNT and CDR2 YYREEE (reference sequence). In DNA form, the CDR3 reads TGTGCCAGCAGCCCCACTAACTATGGCTACACCTTC. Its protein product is CASSPTNYGYTF.

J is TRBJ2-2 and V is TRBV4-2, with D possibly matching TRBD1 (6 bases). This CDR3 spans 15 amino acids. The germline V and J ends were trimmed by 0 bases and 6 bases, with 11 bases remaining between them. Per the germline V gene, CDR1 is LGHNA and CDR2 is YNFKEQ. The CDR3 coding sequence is TGTGCCAGCAGCCAAGACCCAACAGGGTCCGGGGAGCTGTTTTTT. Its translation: CASSQDPTGSGELFF.

CDR3 protein: CASSVAPRQGYEQYF. CDR3 nucleotides: TGTGCCAGCAGCGTAGCTCCCCGACAGGGGTACGAGCAGTACTTC. This chain connects TRBV9 to TRBJ2-7, with 8 nucleotides matching TRBD1. CDR1 is SGDLS and CDR2 is YYNGEE in the germline V gene. Trimming removed 0 bases from V and 4 bases from J; junction bases left unmatched: 6. This CDR3 contains 15 residues.

The CDR3 loop reads CASSLAPRETQYF. The CDR3 nucleotides read TGTGCCAGCAGCTTGGCCCCCCGAGAGACCCAGTACTTC. This rearrangement joins TRBV7-2 to TRBJ2-5; D uncertain. This CDR3 contains 13 residues. V was shortened by 3 bases and J by 4 bases, with 9 bases between the two germline ends. Germline values: CDR1 SGHTA, CDR2 FQGNSA.

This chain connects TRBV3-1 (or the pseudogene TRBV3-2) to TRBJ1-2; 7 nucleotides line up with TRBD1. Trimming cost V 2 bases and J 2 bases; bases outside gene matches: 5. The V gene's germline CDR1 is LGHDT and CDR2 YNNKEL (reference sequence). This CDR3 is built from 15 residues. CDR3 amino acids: CASSQLAGGNYGYTF. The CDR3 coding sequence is TGTGCCAGCAGCCAATTGGCAGGGGGAAACTATGGCTACACCTTC.

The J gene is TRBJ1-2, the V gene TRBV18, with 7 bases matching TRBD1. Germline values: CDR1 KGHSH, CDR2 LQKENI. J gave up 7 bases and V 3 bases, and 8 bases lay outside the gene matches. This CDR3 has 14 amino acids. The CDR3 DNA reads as TGTGCCAGCTCACCGGACCAGACAGGGCCTGGCTACACCTTC. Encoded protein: CASSPDQTGPGYTF. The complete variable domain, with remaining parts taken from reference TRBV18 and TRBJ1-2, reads NAGVMQNPRHLVRRRGQEARLRCSPMKGHSHVYWYRQLPEEGLKFMVYLQKENIIDESGMPKERFSAEFPKEGPSILRIQQVVRGDSAAYFCASSPDQTGPGYTFGSGTRLTVV.

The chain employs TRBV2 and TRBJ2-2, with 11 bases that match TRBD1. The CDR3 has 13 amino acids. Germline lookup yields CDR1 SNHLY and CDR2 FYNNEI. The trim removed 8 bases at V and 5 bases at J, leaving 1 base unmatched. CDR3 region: CASGDRGTGELFF. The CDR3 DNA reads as TGTGCCAGCGGGGACAGGGGGACCGGGGAGCTGTTTTTT.

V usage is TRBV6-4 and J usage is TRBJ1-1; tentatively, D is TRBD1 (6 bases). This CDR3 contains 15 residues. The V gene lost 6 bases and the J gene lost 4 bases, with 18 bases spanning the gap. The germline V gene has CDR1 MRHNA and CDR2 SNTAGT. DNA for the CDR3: TGTGCCAGCAGAGAACAGGGTGGGGTGGGCACTGAAGCTTTCTTT. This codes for CASREQGGVGTEAFF.

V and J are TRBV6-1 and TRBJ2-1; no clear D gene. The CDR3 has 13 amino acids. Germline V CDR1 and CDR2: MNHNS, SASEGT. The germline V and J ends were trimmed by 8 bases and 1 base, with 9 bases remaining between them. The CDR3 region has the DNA TGTGCCAGCCAACCCAGGTCCTACAATGAGCAGTTCTTC. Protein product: CASQPRSYNEQFF.

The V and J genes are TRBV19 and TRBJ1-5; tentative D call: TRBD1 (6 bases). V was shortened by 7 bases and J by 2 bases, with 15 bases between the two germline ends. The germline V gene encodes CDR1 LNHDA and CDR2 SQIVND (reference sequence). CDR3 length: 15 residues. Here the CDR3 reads CASTEQGRGNQPQHF. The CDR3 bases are TGTGCCAGTACCGAACAGGGAAGAGGCAATCAGCCCCAGCATTTT.

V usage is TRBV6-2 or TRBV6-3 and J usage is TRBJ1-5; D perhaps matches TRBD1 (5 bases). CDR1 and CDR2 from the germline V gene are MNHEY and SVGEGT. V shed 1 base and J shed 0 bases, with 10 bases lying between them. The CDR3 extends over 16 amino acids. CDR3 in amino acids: CASSYLGQVSNQPQHF. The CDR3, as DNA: TGTGCCAGCAGTTACTTGGGGCAGGTTAGCAATCAGCCCCAGCATTTT.